One T cell receptor (beta chain) is described in this entry. The sample contains more than one DNA sequence encoding this CDR3. The sample originates from a study of blood T cell repertoires in COVID-19. On the study more broadly: Whether acute or convalescent, the COVID-19 samples came from the United States, Italy and Spain. Nucleic acid was either cDNA or gDNA, and it came from T cells, B-cell-depleted T cells, or PBMCs.

Study members were between roughly 18 and 90 years old and lived in 20 to 30 US regions. The recovered donors of Cohort 3 showed two negative PCRs, clearance, or symptom resolution. The V and J ends lost 4 bases and 4 bases, in that order; junction bases with no gene match: 8. The CDR3 has 15 amino acids. Germline loops: CDR1 SGHRS, CDR2 YFSETQ. The table came from immunoSEQ multiplex PCR; TCRdb's copy has only in-frame clones and leaves some out. The profile covers hundreds of thousands of clones, with approximately 90% appearing a single time and around 7.9% taken by the ten largest. The sequenced sample consisted of PBMCs or T cells enriched from blood (not recorded which). The sequence came from an older woman who had recovered from COVID-19. The rearrangement uses TRBV5-1 and TRBJ1-2; 9 bases map to TRBD1. CDR3 DNA sequence: TGCGCCAGCAGCCTTCTGGGACAGGGCGGCTATGGCTACACCTTC. Amino acid sequence: CASSLLGQGGYGYTF.